A selection of T cell receptor beta chains follows, all from one sample in a study of shared T cell receptors in the human thymus. Produced via immunoSEQ multiplex PCR; TCRdb's table is partial and in-frame only. The repertoire holds 450,000 to 650,000 clones, with more than 75% as singletons. The same data also went into a second study, on human thymus T cells.

The specimen sequenced was thymocytes. These TCRs come from a boy in the first two years of life with a congenital heart defect. The CDR3 runs from the conserved cysteine through the conserved F or W. D genes are given only for firm matches. Size tells how often a clone was seen (once, few, many) or the class of an expanded clone, and some rows leave it out.

V: TRBV25-1; J: TRBJ2-7; size: -; D: -; CDR3: CASSESAYEQYF; DNA: TGTGCCAGCAGTGAATCTGCCTACGAGCAGTACTTC
V: TRBV9; J: TRBJ2-1; size: once; D: TRBD2; CDR3: CASSRGVAGDNEQFF; DNA: TGTGCCAGCAGCAGGGGGGTAGCGGGAGACAATGAGCAGTTCTTC
V: TRBV7-6; J: TRBJ2-1; size: -; D: TRBD2; CDR3: CASSLGLAGDCEQFF; DNA: TGTGCCAGCAGCCTCGGACTAGCGGGAGACTGTGAGCAGTTCTTC
V: TRBV28; J: TRBJ2-7; size: -; D: TRBD1; CDR3: CASSFPTGGEYEQYF; DNA: TGTGCCAGCAGTTTCCCGACAGGGGGCGAGTACGAGCAGTACTTC
V: TRBV6-4; J: TRBJ2-7; size: -; D: TRBD1; CDR3: CASKGAEQYF; DNA: TGTGCCAGCAAGGGGGCCGAGCAGTACTTC
V: TRBV11-3; J: TRBJ2-3; size: few; D: TRBD2; CDR3: CASSSRGLAGVDTQYF; DNA: TGTGCCAGCAGCTCTAGAGGTCTAGCGGGAGTGGATACGCAGTATTTT
V: TRBV27; J: TRBJ2-7; size: -; D: -; CDR3: CASSLSLPGDKSRSSYEQYF; DNA: TGTGCCAGCAGTTTATCGCTTCCCGGGGACAAGTCCCGTAGCTCCTACGAGCAGTACTTC
V: TRBV7-6; J: TRBJ2-1; size: -; D: TRBD1; CDR3: CASSWGQGGYNEQFF; DNA: TGTGCCAGCAGCTGGGGACAGGGGGGATACAATGAGCAGTTCTTC
V: TRBV30; J: TRBJ2-7; size: -; D: -; CDR3: CAWRRRAPDEQYF; DNA: TGTGCCTGGAGACGCAGGGCCCCTGACGAGCAGTACTTC
V: TRBV7-8; J: TRBJ1-1; size: few; D: TRBD1; CDR3: CASSSQGGQGADNEAFF; DNA: TGTGCCAGCAGCTCCCAGGGGGGACAGGGGGCAGATAATGAAGCTTTCTTT
V: TRBV28; J: TRBJ1-2; size: once; D: -; CDR3: CASSLRGTRLSYTF; DNA: TGTGCCAGCAGCCTAAGGGGGACGCGTTTAAGCTACACCTTC
V: TRBV28; J: TRBJ2-1; size: -; D: TRBD2; CDR3: CASSLTGTSGRFCDEQFF; DNA: TGTGCCAGCAGTTTAACCGGGACTAGCGGGAGGTTTTGTGATGAGCAGTTCTTC
V: TRBV5-4; J: TRBJ2-1; size: few; D: TRBD2; CDR3: CASSLGSGLAGGSSYNEQFF; DNA: TGTGCCAGCAGCTTGGGGTCTGGACTAGCGGGGGGAAGCTCCTACAATGAGCAGTTCTTC
V: TRBV9; J: TRBJ2-7; size: -; D: -; CDR3: CASSVAPWGEAYEQYF; DNA: TGTGCCAGCAGCGTAGCTCCCTGGGGGGAGGCCTACGAGCAGTACTTC
V: TRBV6-5; J: TRBJ2-7; size: -; D: -; CDR3: CASSGGSYEQYF; DNA: TGTGCCAGCAGTGGGGGGTCCTACGAGCAGTACTTC
V: TRBV19; J: TRBJ2-3; size: once; D: -; CDR3: CASSVPPGGHTQYF; DNA: TGTGCCAGTAGTGTCCCTCCCGGGGGTCATACGCAGTATTTT
V: TRBV6-5; J: TRBJ2-3; size: -; D: -; CDR3: CASSPWKGVGDTQYF; DNA: TGTGCCAGCAGCCCGTGGAAGGGAGTGGGAGATACGCAGTATTTT
V: TRBV9; J: TRBJ1-2; size: -; D: -; CDR3: CASSALDWAGGYTF; DNA: TGTGCCAGCAGCGCCCTCGATTGGGCCGGTGGCTACACCTTC
V: TRBV18; J: TRBJ2-5; size: -; D: -; CDR3: CASSPRAPDSRTQYF; DNA: TGTGCCAGCTCACCACGGGCGCCGGATTCACGGACCCAGTACTTC
V: TRBV2; J: TRBJ2-1; size: -; D: TRBD2; CDR3: CASRPSGRSYNEQFF; DNA: TGTGCCAGCAGGCCTAGCGGGAGGTCTTACAATGAGCAGTTCTTC
V: TRBV25-1; J: TRBJ1-4; size: -; D: TRBD1; CDR3: CASSARQGHGEKLFF; DNA: TGTGCCAGCAGTGCGAGACAGGGGCACGGTGAAAAACTGTTTTTT
V: TRBV9; J: TRBJ1-1; size: -; D: -; CDR3: CASSVEGRGAFF; DNA: TGTGCCAGCAGCGTAGAGGGCCGGGGAGCTTTCTTT
V: TRBV7-2; J: TRBJ2-3; size: -; D: TRBD2; CDR3: CASSHFEPSSGIHTQYF; DNA: TGTGCCAGCAGCCATTTTGAGCCGTCTAGCGGGATCCATACGCAGTATTTT
V: TRBV11-2; J: TRBJ1-3; size: -; D: TRBD1; CDR3: CASSMDRDGNTIYF; DNA: TGTGCCAGCAGCATGGACAGGGACGGAAACACCATATATTTT
V: TRBV30; J: TRBJ1-5; size: -; D: TRBD1; CDR3: CAWRHTPGQGGGLSNQPQHF; DNA: TGTGCCTGGAGACACACTCCGGGACAGGGAGGAGGTTTAAGCAATCAGCCCCAGCATTTT
V: TRBV5-4; J: TRBJ2-2; size: -; D: TRBD1; CDR3: CASSLTGDRGYTGELFF; DNA: TGTGCCAGCAGCTTGACGGGCGACAGGGGCTACACCGGGGAGCTGTTTTTT
V: TRBV4-1; J: TRBJ2-2; size: -; D: -; CDR3: CASSQDKRAITGELFF; DNA: TGCGCCAGCAGCCAAGATAAGCGGGCTATCACCGGGGAGCTGTTTTTT
V: TRBV7-9; J: TRBJ2-7; size: -; D: TRBD1; CDR3: CASSPLGTGHHEQYF; DNA: TGTGCCAGCAGCCCCCTCGGGACAGGGCACCACGAGCAGTACTTC
V: TRBV14; J: TRBJ2-7; size: -; D: TRBD1; CDR3: CASSQAGTGGPYEQYF; DNA: TGTGCCAGCAGCCAGGCCGGGACAGGGGGCCCGTACGAGCAGTACTTC
V: TRBV12-5; J: TRBJ1-2; size: -; D: TRBD1; CDR3: CAIWAGGDPSYGYTF; DNA: TGTGCTATATGGGCAGGGGGAGACCCATCCTATGGCTACACCTTC
V: TRBV23-1; J: TRBJ2-3; size: -; D: TRBD2; CDR3: CASSSSGGSTDTQYF; DNA: TGCGCCAGCAGTTCCTCGGGGGGTAGCACAGATACGCAGTATTTT
V: TRBV28; J: TRBJ2-1; size: -; D: TRBD1; CDR3: CASSQRYRGLNEQFF; DNA: TGTGCCAGCAGTCAACGCTACAGGGGGCTTAATGAGCAGTTCTTC
V: TRBV4-3; J: TRBJ2-1; size: -; D: TRBD2; CDR3: CASSQDGAGGPDEQFF; DNA: TGCGCCAGCAGCCAAGATGGGGCGGGAGGCCCTGATGAGCAGTTCTTC
V: TRBV28; J: TRBJ2-7; size: -; D: TRBD1; CDR3: CASSPRVWTGAYEQYF; DNA: TGTGCCAGCTCCCCTAGGGTGTGGACAGGGGCCTACGAGCAGTACTTC
V: TRBV27; J: TRBJ2-7; size: -; D: -; CDR3: CASSTYPTSYEQYF; DNA: TGTGCCAGCTCGACTTATCCTACATCCTACGAGCAGTACTTC
V: TRBV7-3; J: TRBJ2-3; size: -; D: TRBD2; CDR3: CASSPLAGGPGDTQYF; DNA: TGTGCCAGCAGCCCTCTAGCGGGAGGGCCGGGAGATACGCAGTATTTT
V: TRBV5-4; J: TRBJ2-7; size: few; D: -; CDR3: CASSLQGPYEQYF; DNA: TGTGCCAGCAGCCTACAGGGTCCCTACGAGCAGTACTTC
V: TRBV4-1; J: TRBJ2-5; size: -; D: TRBD2; CDR3: CASSQLAGDGETQYF; DNA: TGCGCCAGCAGCCAACTAGCGGGTGACGGAGAGACCCAGTACTTC
V: TRBV2; J: TRBJ2-5; size: -; D: TRBD2; CDR3: CAIRRGATQYF; DNA: TGTGCCATCCGGCGGGGGGCGACCCAGTACTTC
V: TRBV4-3; J: TRBJ2-1; size: -; D: TRBD2; CDR3: CASSQVWGEGPREQFF; DNA: TGCGCCAGCAGCCAAGTATGGGGGGAGGGCCCTCGAGAGCAGTTCTTC
V: TRBV30; J: TRBJ1-1; size: -; D: -; CDR3: CAWSAGKTEAFF; DNA: TGTGCCTGGAGTGCGGGTAAAACTGAAGCTTTCTTT
V: TRBV6-5; J: TRBJ1-2; size: -; D: TRBD1; CDR3: CASIPRQGPNYGYTF; DNA: TGTGCCAGCATCCCCAGACAGGGCCCCAACTATGGCTACACCTTC
V: TRBV18; J: TRBJ2-7; size: -; D: TRBD1; CDR3: CASSPGQGNTYEQYF; DNA: TGTGCCAGCTCACCAGGACAGGGGAATACCTACGAGCAGTACTTC
V: TRBV18; J: TRBJ2-1; size: few; D: -; CDR3: CASSRLVENEQFF; DNA: TGTGCCAGCTCGCGGCTGGTGGAGAATGAGCAGTTCTTC
V: TRBV18; J: TRBJ2-4; size: -; D: -; CDR3: CASSQGGLLLAKNIQYF; DNA: TGTGCCAGCTCACAAGGGGGACTACTTCTAGCCAAAAACATTCAGTACTTC
V: TRBV19; J: TRBJ2-7; size: -; D: -; CDR3: CASSIDLDLGYEQYF; DNA: TGTGCCAGTAGTATAGATCTGGACTTGGGCTACGAGCAGTACTTC
V: TRBV4-3; J: TRBJ2-1; size: -; D: TRBD2; CDR3: CASSQGWTSGRVVGQFF; DNA: TGCGCCAGCAGCCAAGGATGGACTAGCGGGAGGGTAGTCGGTCAGTTCTTC
V: TRBV27; J: TRBJ1-1; size: -; D: TRBD1; CDR3: CASSPGQGGEANTEAFF; DNA: TGTGCCAGCAGTCCCGGACAGGGGGGAGAGGCGAACACTGAAGCTTTCTTT
V: TRBV7-2; J: TRBJ1-3; size: -; D: TRBD1; CDR3: CASRPGQGRGAGNTIYF; DNA: TGTGCCAGCAGGCCGGGACAGGGGAGGGGGGCTGGAAACACCATATATTTT
V: TRBV27; J: TRBJ2-4; size: -; D: TRBD1; CDR3: CASSLVRDRGAKNIQYF; DNA: TGTGCCAGCAGTTTAGTCCGGGACAGGGGTGCCAAAAACATTCAGTACTTC
V: TRBV10-3; J: TRBJ2-2; size: once; D: TRBD2; CDR3: CAISPTSGANTGELFF; DNA: TGTGCCATCAGCCCGACTAGCGGAGCTAACACCGGGGAGCTGTTTTTT
V: TRBV4-3; J: TRBJ2-1; size: -; D: TRBD2; CDR3: CASSQVSPGTSGTHNEQFF; DNA: TGCGCCAGCAGCCAAGTCTCACCCGGGACTAGTGGTACCCACAATGAGCAGTTCTTC
V: TRBV6-1; J: TRBJ2-3; size: -; D: TRBD2; CDR3: CASSESGRVITDTQYF; DNA: TGTGCCAGCAGTGAAAGCGGGAGGGTGATTACAGATACGCAGTATTTT
V: TRBV28; J: TRBJ2-2; size: -; D: TRBD2; CDR3: CASSQAGIGTGELFF; DNA: TGTGCCAGCAGTCAAGCGGGAATCGGGACCGGGGAGCTGTTTTTT
V: TRBV10-1; J: TRBJ1-2; size: -; D: TRBD1; CDR3: CASSESGDRGYYGYTF; DNA: TGCGCCAGCAGTGAGTCGGGGGACAGGGGGTACTATGGCTACACCTTC